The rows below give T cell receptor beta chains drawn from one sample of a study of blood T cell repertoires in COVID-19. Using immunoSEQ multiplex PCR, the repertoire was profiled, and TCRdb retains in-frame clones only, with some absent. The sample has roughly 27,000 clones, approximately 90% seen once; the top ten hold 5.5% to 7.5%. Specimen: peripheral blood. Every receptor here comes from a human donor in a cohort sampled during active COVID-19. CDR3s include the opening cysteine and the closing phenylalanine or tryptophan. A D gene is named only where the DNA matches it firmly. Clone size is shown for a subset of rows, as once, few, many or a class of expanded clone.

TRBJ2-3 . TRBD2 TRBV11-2 CASSTPRGGRADTQYF TGTGCCAGCAGCACCCCGCGGGGGGGGCGCGCAGATACGCAGTATTTT
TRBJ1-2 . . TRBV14 CASSQDRGVGYGYTF TGTGCCAGCAGCCAAGATAGGGGCGTCGGCTATGGCTACACCTTC
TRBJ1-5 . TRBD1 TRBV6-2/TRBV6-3 CASSYSRDRGNQPQHF TGTGCCAGCAGTTACTCGAGGGACAGGGGGAATCAGCCCCAGCATTTT
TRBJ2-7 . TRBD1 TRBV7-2 CASRTPGQGWYEQYF TGTGCCAGCAGAACCCCGGGACAGGGATGGTACGAGCAGTACTTC
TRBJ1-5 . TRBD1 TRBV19 CASSIGDRGRTQPQHF TGTGCCAGTAGTATTGGGGACAGGGGGCGGACTCAGCCCCAGCATTTT
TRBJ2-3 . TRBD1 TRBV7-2 CASSIGTGGIDTQYF TGTGCCAGCAGCATCGGGACAGGGGGGATAGATACGCAGTATTTT
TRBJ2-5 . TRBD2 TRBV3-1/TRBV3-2 CASSQVRASGGGETQYF TGTGCCAGCAGCCAAGTCAGGGCTAGCGGGGGGGGAGAGACCCAGTACTTC
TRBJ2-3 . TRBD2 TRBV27 CASTPSGGRTDTQYF TGTGCCAGCACGCCCAGCGGGGGGCGCACAGATACGCAGTATTTT
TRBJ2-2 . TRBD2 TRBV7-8 CASSFSQRGLGELFF TGTGCCAGCAGCTTTTCCCAGCGGGGGCTGGGGGAGCTGTTTTTT
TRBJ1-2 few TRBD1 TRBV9 CASSAPTGINYGYTF TGTGCCAGCAGCGCCCCGACAGGGATAAACTATGGCTACACCTTC
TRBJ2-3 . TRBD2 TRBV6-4 CASSDSGGGTDTQYF TGTGCCAGCAGTGACTCTGGCGGGGGGACGGATACGCAGTATTTT
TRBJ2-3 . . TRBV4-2 CASSQTEISTDTQYF TGTGCCAGCAGCCAAACAGAGATTAGCACAGATACGCAGTATTTT
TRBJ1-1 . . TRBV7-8 CASSETGLNTEAFF TGTGCCAGCAGCGAAACAGGGTTGAACACTGAAGCTTTCTTT
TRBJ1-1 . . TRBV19 CASSPGELNTEAFF TGTGCCAGTAGTCCAGGGGAACTGAACACTGAAGCTTTCTTT
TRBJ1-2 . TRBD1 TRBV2 CASSASLQGAGYGYTF TGTGCCAGCAGTGCCTCCCTACAGGGGGCGGGCTATGGCTACACCTTC
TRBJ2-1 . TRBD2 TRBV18 CASSPSSGVRYNEQFF TGTGCCAGCTCACCAAGCAGCGGGGTGAGATACAATGAGCAGTTCTTC
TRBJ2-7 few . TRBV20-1 CSASSASSYEQYF TGCAGTGCTAGTAGCGCCAGCTCCTACGAGCAGTACTTC
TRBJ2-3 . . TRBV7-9 CASSLLPGEKKVDTQYF TGTGCCAGCAGCCTATTACCGGGGGAAAAGAAGGTAGATACGCAGTATTTT
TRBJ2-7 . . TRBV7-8 CASSLGAARTYEQYF TGTGCCAGCAGCTTAGGAGCAGCGCGGACCTACGAGCAGTACTTC
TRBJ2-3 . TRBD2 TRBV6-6 CASSYGAGGPTDTQYF TGTGCCAGCAGTTACGGAGCGGGGGGGCCTACAGATACGCAGTATTTT
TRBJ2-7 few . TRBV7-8 CASSLEGGRFSEQYF TGTGCCAGCAGCTTAGAGGGAGGACGATTCAGCGAGCAGTACTTC
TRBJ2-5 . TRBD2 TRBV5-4 CASSLGPSGANQETQYF TGTGCCAGCAGCTTGGGGCCTAGCGGGGCAAACCAAGAGACCCAGTACTTC
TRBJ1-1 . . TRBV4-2 CASSPETRSNTEAFF TGTGCCAGCAGCCCAGAGACACGGTCGAACACTGAAGCTTTCTTT
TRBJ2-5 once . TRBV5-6 CASSPDRLPETQYF TGTGCCAGCAGCCCGGACAGACTTCCAGAGACCCAGTACTTC
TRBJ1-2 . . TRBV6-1 CASSEALGANGYTF TGTGCCAGCAGTGAAGCCTTGGGGGCTAATGGCTACACCTTC
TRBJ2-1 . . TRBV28 CASSSGLNTYNEQFF TGTGCCAGCAGTTCCGGACTAAATACCTACAATGAGCAGTTCTTC